The rows below give T cell receptor beta chains drawn from one sample of a study of graft-versus-host responses after intestinal transplantation. What these receptors recognize is not known. Using immunoSEQ multiplex PCR, the repertoire was profiled, and TCRdb retains in-frame clones only, with some absent. The sample consists of about 100,000 clones, about 88% of them appearing once. Sequences were derived from unstimulated CD4+ T cells sorted from spleen or lymph node cells, sampled before transplant. Receptors were obtained from a human donor who was the organ donor for an intestinal transplant. CDR3s include the opening cysteine and the closing phenylalanine or tryptophan.

v_gene	j_gene	CDR3aa
TRBV6-5	TRBJ1-1	CASGRTMSEAFF
TRBV7-9	TRBJ2-7	CASSLRWGGEQYF
TRBV7-9	TRBJ2-2	CASSSSGGANTGELFF
TRBV4-1	TRBJ1-5	CASSQEGTGKVQPQHF
TRBV7-9	TRBJ1-5	CASSLPGNQPQHF
TRBV5-1	TRBJ2-1	CASSLLRVRGDEQFF
TRBV6-5	TRBJ1-2	CASSPSDRVHGYTF
TRBV5-6	TRBJ2-2	CASSLTSGSTGELFF
TRBV2	TRBJ2-5	CASSENLQETQYF
TRBV6-5	TRBJ1-5	CASRKQGYSNQPQHF
TRBV5-1	TRBJ2-3	CASSLVPLLAGSTDTQYF
TRBV29-1	TRBJ2-3	CSGSKDRIEDTQYF
TRBV30	TRBJ2-7	CAWRLKGGTGNEQYF
TRBV13	TRBJ2-7	CASSGRQGRGYEQYF
TRBV11-3	TRBJ2-7	CASSLRGGASYEQYF
TRBV4-2	TRBJ2-5	CASSQEGTGTQETQYF
TRBV11-1	TRBJ1-3	CASSSTGTGNTIYF
TRBV6-6	TRBJ1-6	CASSYSWGNSPLHF
TRBV2	TRBJ1-1	CASSAEIASTEAFF
TRBV7-2	TRBJ2-5	CASSFSVETQYF
TRBV6-1	TRBJ2-3	CASSDVAGGTDTQYF